This T cell receptor beta chain derives from a study of chemoradiotherapy in HPV16-positive cancers. Background on the study: A couple of HPV16-positive patients' cells yielded candidate HPV-specific clones and common motifs.

V gave up 5 bases and J gave up 6 bases; unmatched junction bases: 12. In germline, CDR1 is MNHEY, CDR2 SMNVEV (reference sequence). The CDR3 has 16 residues. As to this clone: Its antigen is undetermined.

Assay used: immunoSEQ multiplex PCR; TCRdb lists only in-frame clones, some missing. The table lists several hundred clones, 85% to 95% of them singletons, with 3.7% in the top ten. Study observations and caveats: For HPV16-positive patients, expanding HPV-responsive T cells associated with longer recurrence-free survival.

The chain recombines TRBV27 with TRBJ2-7; 11 positions match TRBD1. This material consisted of tumor tissue, taken from a patient who underwent chemoradiotherapy. This receptor was taken from a human donor with HPV-associated anogenital cancer. In nucleotides, the CDR3 is TGTGCCAGCAGTCCGACCCTCGGGACAGGGGGTCCCGAGCAGTACTTC. It codes for CASSPTLGTGGPEQYF.